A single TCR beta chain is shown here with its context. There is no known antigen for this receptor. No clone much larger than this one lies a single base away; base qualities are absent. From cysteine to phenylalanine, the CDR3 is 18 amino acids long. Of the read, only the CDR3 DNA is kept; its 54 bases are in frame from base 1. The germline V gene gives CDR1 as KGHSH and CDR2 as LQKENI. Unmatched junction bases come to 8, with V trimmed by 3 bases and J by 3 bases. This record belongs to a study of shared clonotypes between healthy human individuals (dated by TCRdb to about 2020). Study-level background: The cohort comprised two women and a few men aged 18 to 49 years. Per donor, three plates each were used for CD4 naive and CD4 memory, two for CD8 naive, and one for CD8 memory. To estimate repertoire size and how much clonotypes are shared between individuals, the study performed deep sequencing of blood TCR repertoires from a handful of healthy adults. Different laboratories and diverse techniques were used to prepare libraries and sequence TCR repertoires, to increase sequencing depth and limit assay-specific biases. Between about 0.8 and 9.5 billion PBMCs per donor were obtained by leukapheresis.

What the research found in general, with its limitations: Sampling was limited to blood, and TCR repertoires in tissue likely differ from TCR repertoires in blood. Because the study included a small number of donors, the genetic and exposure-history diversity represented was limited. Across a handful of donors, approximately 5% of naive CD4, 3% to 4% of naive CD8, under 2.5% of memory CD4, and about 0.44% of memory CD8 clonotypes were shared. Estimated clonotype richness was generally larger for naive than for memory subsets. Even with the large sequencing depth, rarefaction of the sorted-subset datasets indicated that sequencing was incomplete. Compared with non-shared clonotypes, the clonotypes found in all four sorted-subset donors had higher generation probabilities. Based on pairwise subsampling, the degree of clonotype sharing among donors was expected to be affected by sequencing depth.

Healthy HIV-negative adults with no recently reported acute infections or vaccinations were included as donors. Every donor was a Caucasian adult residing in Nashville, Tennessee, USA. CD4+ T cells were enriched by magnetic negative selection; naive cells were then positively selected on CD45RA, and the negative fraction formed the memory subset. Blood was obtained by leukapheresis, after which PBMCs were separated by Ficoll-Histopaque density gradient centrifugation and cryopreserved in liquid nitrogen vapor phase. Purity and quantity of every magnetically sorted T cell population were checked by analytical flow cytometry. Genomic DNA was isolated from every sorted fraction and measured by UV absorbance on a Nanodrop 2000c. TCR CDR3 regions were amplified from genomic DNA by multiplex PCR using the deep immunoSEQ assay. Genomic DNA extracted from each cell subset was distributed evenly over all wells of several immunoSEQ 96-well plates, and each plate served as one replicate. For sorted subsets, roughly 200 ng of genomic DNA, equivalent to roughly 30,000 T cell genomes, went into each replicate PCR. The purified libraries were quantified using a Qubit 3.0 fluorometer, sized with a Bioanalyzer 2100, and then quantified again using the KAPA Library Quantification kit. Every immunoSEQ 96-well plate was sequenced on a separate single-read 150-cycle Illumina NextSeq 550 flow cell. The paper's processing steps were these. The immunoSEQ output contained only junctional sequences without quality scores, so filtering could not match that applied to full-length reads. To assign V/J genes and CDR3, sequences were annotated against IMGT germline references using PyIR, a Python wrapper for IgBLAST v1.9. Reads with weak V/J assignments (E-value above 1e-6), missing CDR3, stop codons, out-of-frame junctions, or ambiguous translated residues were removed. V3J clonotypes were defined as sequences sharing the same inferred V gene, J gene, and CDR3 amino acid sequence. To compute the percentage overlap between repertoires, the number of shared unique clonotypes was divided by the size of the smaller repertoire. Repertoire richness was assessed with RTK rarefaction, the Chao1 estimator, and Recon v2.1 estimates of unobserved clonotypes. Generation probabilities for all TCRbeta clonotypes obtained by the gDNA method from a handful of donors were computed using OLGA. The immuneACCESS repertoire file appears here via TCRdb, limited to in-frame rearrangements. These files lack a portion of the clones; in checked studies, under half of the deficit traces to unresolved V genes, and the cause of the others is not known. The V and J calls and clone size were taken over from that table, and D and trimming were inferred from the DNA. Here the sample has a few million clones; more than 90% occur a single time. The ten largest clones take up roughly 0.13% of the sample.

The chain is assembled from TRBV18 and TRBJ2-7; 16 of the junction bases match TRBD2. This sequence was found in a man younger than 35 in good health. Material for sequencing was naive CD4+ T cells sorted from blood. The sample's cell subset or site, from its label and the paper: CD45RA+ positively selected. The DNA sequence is TGTGCCAGCTCACCGGGACTAGCGGGGGGGAAAGTAAACTACGAGCAGTACTTC. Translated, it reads CASSPGLAGGKVNYEQYF.